The present TCR beta chain was sequenced within a study of blood T cells in healthy people across ages. General study points: The study found more naive CD4+ cells and higher diversity in long-lived than aged donors. Measured against age, TCR beta diversity per million T cells decreased in a roughly linear manner. Unsorted PBMCs prevented conclusive naive versus antigen-experienced comparison.

Germline V lookup: CDR1 MDHEN, CDR2 SYDVKM. The length of the CDR3 is 13 residues. V shed 11 bases, J shed 3 bases, and the junction held 6 bases outside the gene matches. Primed by a sample-barcoded 5' primer and a J-beta primer mix, a second PCR proceeded for roughly 7 to 11 cycles. In TCRdb, the 5' RACE reads were re-called with MiXCR into one record per CDR3 protein. The table records roughly 1.7 million distinct CDR3 sequences, 34% of them present only once. About this clonotype: Its antigen is not known.

The sequencing sample was made of blood. The rearrangement links TRBV28 to TRBJ2-1; 8 nucleotides match TRBD2. This receptor was identified in a woman in her twenties or thirties in good health. CDR3 bases: TGTGCCGTAGCGGGGCAAAGCTACAATGAGCAGTTCTTC. Translated: CAVAGQSYNEQFF. The full variable domain, in which reference TRBV28 and TRBJ2-1 provide the parts outside the CDR3, is DVKVTQSSRYLVKRTGEKVFLECVQDMDHENMFWYRQDPGLGLRLIYFSYDVKMKEKGDIPEGYSVSREKKERFSLILESASTNQTSMYLCAVAGQSYNEQFFGPGTRLTVL.